Listed here is a single TCR beta chain. Its antigen remains unidentified. The data are from a study of Ad26.COV2.S vaccination and SARS-CoV-2 variants. Across the whole study: The COV1001 Ad26.COV2.S trial arm included the donor.

Overall study findings and caveats: Those who received the vaccine showed greater spike-specific TCR breadth than those given placebo.

Treatment defined: some 20 received Ad26.COV2.S at low or high dose, single or two shots; about 5 received placebo; per-sample allocation not given. Following the first vaccine or placebo injection, samples were taken on day 63. Boston hosted the donor, who was an adult aged 18-55 years. Built on an Ad26 vector, the vaccine expressed Wuhan-strain SARS-CoV-2 spike. Assay used: immunoSEQ multiplex PCR; TCRdb lists only in-frame clones, some missing. The table records roughly 380,000 clones, over 75% of them present only once. This receptor was taken from a person aged 18 to 59 who received the Ad26.COV2.S COVID-19 vaccine or a placebo. The starting material was peripheral blood, obtained in a trial of Ad26.COV2.S vaccine versus placebo.

In DNA, the CDR3 is TGTGCCAGCAGTTTAATCGGTAATGAAAAACTGTTTTTT. This codes for CASSLIGNEKLFF. This chain joins TRBV27 and TRBJ1-4; D ambiguous. The germline CDR1 and CDR2 sequences are MNHEY and SMNVEV (reference sequence). The V end lost 2 bases, the J end lost 4 bases, and 5 bases lay between the germline ends. This CDR3 spans 13 amino acids.